The rows below give T cell receptor beta chains drawn from one sample of a study of early T cells in non-severe SARS-CoV-2 infection. TCRdb analysed the 5' RACE reads with MiXCR anew, one entry per CDR3 protein. Of some 91,000 distinct CDR3 sequences listed, approximately 10% are singletons. The material was whole blood, obtained at baseline. Every receptor here comes from an adult who was a healthcare worker with PCR-confirmed SARS-CoV-2 infection or an uninfected control (not recorded which). The CDR3 runs from the conserved cysteine through the conserved F or W. Each record gives: D gene, clone size, V gene, J gene, CDR3 DNA, CDR3 protein. The D gene is left open where the match is weak. Clone size is stated in some rows and not others, as once, few, many or a class when expanded.

d_gene: NA
abundance: NA
v_gene: TRBV11-2
j_gene: TRBJ2-6
CDR3nt: TGTGCCAGCAGCCCTATGTTGTCCGGGGCCAACGTCCTGACTTTC
CDR3aa: CASSPMLSGANVLTF

d_gene: NA
abundance: NA
v_gene: TRBV7-6
j_gene: TRBJ2-1
CDR3nt: TGTGTCAGCAGCTTTGGGTTTTATAGGACCAACAATGAGCAGTTCTTC
CDR3aa: CVSSFGFYRTNNEQFF

d_gene: NA
abundance: many
v_gene: TRBV4-2
j_gene: TRBJ1-6
CDR3nt: TGTGCCAGCAGCCATTACCTCGGGGTAGCGGGATCACCCCTCCACTTT
CDR3aa: CASSHYLGVAGSPLHF

d_gene: NA
abundance: many
v_gene: TRBV25-1
j_gene: TRBJ2-2
CDR3nt: TGTGCCAGCAGTGAGGACCTGGGGACCGGGGAGCTGTTTTTT
CDR3aa: CASSEDLGTGELFF

d_gene: NA
abundance: NA
v_gene: TRBV30
j_gene: TRBJ1-1
CDR3nt: TGTGCCTGGAGTGTTAACCGGGACACTGAAGCTTTCTTT
CDR3aa: CAWSVNRDTEAFF

d_gene: TRBD1
abundance: few
v_gene: TRBV29-1
j_gene: TRBJ1-1
CDR3nt: TGCAGCGTATACAGGGGGCAAGGCACTGAAGCTTTCTTT
CDR3aa: CSVYRGQGTEAFF

d_gene: TRBD1
abundance: many
v_gene: TRBV20-1
j_gene: TRBJ2-3
CDR3nt: TGCAGTGCAATCGGGACAGGCGTGAACACAGATACGCAGTATTTT
CDR3aa: CSAIGTGVNTDTQYF

d_gene: NA
abundance: many
v_gene: TRBV3-1
j_gene: TRBJ1-5
CDR3nt: TGTGCCAGCAGCCAAGGAGGGTACGGCAATCAGCCCCAGCATTTT
CDR3aa: CASSQGGYGNQPQHF

d_gene: NA
abundance: many
v_gene: TRBV6-5
j_gene: TRBJ1-4
CDR3nt: TGTGCCAGCAGTTCCACAGATGCAACTAATGAAAAACTGTTTTTT
CDR3aa: CASSSTDATNEKLFF

d_gene: TRBD1
abundance: NA
v_gene: TRBV5-6
j_gene: TRBJ2-7
CDR3nt: TGTGCCAGCAGCACCACCAGGGGGACAGGTCTACACGAGCAGTACTTC
CDR3aa: CASSTTRGTGLHEQYF

d_gene: NA
abundance: NA
v_gene: TRBV7-9
j_gene: TRBJ1-1
CDR3nt: TGTGCCAGCAGCTTAGTGGACTCGAACACTGAAGCTTTCTTT
CDR3aa: CASSLVDSNTEAFF

d_gene: NA
abundance: many
v_gene: TRBV19
j_gene: TRBJ2-1
CDR3nt: TGTGCCAGTAGTATAGGGACAGCGCATGAGCAGTTCTTC
CDR3aa: CASSIGTAHEQFF

d_gene: NA
abundance: NA
v_gene: TRBV10-2
j_gene: TRBJ2-2
CDR3nt: TGCGCCAGCACCCCGGGGGCGGGAGGGGAGCTGTTTTTT
CDR3aa: CASTPGAGGELFF

d_gene: NA
abundance: NA
v_gene: TRBV19
j_gene: TRBJ2-3
CDR3nt: TGTGCCAGTAGTACGCAGCTCAGCACAGATACGCAGTATTTT
CDR3aa: CASSTQLSTDTQYF

d_gene: NA
abundance: NA
v_gene: TRBV27
j_gene: TRBJ2-5
CDR3nt: TGTGCCAGCAGTTTTCAAGGGTCAGAGACCCAGTACTTC
CDR3aa: CASSFQGSETQYF

d_gene: TRBD2
abundance: many
v_gene: TRBV18
j_gene: TRBJ2-1
CDR3nt: TGTGCCAGCTCACTAGGACTAGCGGAGCTAAATGAGCAGTTCTTC
CDR3aa: CASSLGLAELNEQFF

d_gene: NA
abundance: many
v_gene: TRBV11-3
j_gene: TRBJ1-2
CDR3nt: TGTGCCAGCAGCTTAAGTTCGGACGGGGTTTATGGCTACACCTTC
CDR3aa: CASSLSSDGVYGYTF

d_gene: TRBD2
abundance: many
v_gene: TRBV20-1
j_gene: TRBJ2-7
CDR3nt: TGCAGTGCTGGCCTAGCGGGAGGCCCCTACGAGCAGTACTTC
CDR3aa: CSAGLAGGPYEQYF

d_gene: NA
abundance: NA
v_gene: TRBV29-1
j_gene: TRBJ1-3
CDR3nt: TGCAGCGTTGTCCTGAGCTCTGGAAACACCATATATTTT
CDR3aa: CSVVLSSGNTIYF

d_gene: NA
abundance: many
v_gene: TRBV12-5
j_gene: TRBJ2-1
CDR3nt: TGTGCTAGTGGTTTGGTTGATAATGAGCAGTTCTTC
CDR3aa: CASGLVDNEQFF

d_gene: NA
abundance: NA
v_gene: TRBV19
j_gene: TRBJ2-3
CDR3nt: TGTGCCAGTACCCTCCGGGGGGCGGATACGCAGTATTTT
CDR3aa: CASTLRGADTQYF

d_gene: NA
abundance: few
v_gene: TRBV29-1
j_gene: TRBJ1-4
CDR3nt: TGCAGCGTTGGATACAGGGTTGGTGAAAAACTGTTTTTT
CDR3aa: CSVGYRVGEKLFF

d_gene: NA
abundance: many
v_gene: TRBV21-1
j_gene: TRBJ2-1
CDR3nt: TGTGCCAGCAGGCAAGTAGGACTAGTAATTTGCGATGAGCAGTTCTTC
CDR3aa: CASRQVGLVICDEQFF

d_gene: NA
abundance: few
v_gene: TRBV7-3
j_gene: TRBJ2-3
CDR3nt: TGTGCCAGCAGCTTAGATGGGTCTGAAGGAGATACGCAGTATTTT
CDR3aa: CASSLDGSEGDTQYF

d_gene: NA
abundance: many
v_gene: TRBV5-1
j_gene: TRBJ1-2
CDR3nt: TGCGCCAGCAGCTTGGAACCACAGGGTAACTATGGCTACACCTTC
CDR3aa: CASSLEPQGNYGYTF

d_gene: TRBD1
abundance: many
v_gene: TRBV6-5
j_gene: TRBJ1-2
CDR3nt: TGTGCCACTCGACAGGGTAGCTATGGCTACACCTTC
CDR3aa: CATRQGSYGYTF

d_gene: NA
abundance: NA
v_gene: TRBV29-1
j_gene: TRBJ2-5
CDR3nt: TGCAGCGTTGAACCCGGGGACGAGACCCAGTACTTC
CDR3aa: CSVEPGDETQYF

d_gene: TRBD2
abundance: few
v_gene: TRBV20-1
j_gene: TRBJ2-1
CDR3nt: TGCAGTGCTAGGGATGGACTAGCGGACGTCCAGTTCTTC
CDR3aa: CSARDGLADVQFF